One sample yielded the 18 T cell receptor beta chains listed below, sequenced in a study of T cells in Graves' hyperthyroidism and ophthalmopathy. Template material for amplifying TCR beta CDR3 regions consisted of RNA transcripts. The HTBI primer set was used in a first-round RT-PCR of the TCR CDR3. TCRdb used MiXCR to reprocess the multiplex PCR reads, holding one entry per CDR3 protein. The data show 500,000 to 650,000 distinct CDR3 sequences, nearly 20% seen once. The sample comprised blood. These TCRs come from a man aged 35-49 years with Graves' ophthalmopathy.

The genes are TRBV4-3 and TRBJ2-5; D may correspond to TRBD1 or TRBD2 (5 bases each). The CDR3 has 15 residues. Germline lookup yields CDR1 LGHNA and CDR2 YSLEER. Deletions cut 1 base from V and 1 base from J, with 10 bases between. For the CDR3, the DNA is TGCGCCAGCAGCCAAGCCGGGACCTCCCAAGAGACCCAGTACTTC. This translates into CASSQAGTSQETQYF.

The chain has TRBV6-2 or TRBV6-3 and TRBJ1-5, with TRBD1 matching over 9 bases. Germline V CDR1 and CDR2: MNHEY, SVGEGT. The CDR3 length is 14 residues. The V gene end was trimmed by 2 bases and the J gene end by 6 bases; junction bases not matched to a gene: 2. The CDR3: CASSYGTGTQPQHF. For the CDR3, the DNA is TGTGCCAGCAGTTACGGGACAGGGACTCAGCCCCAGCATTTT.

This clonotype has ten or more counts. This rearrangement joins TRBV20-1 to TRBJ2-7; TRBD2 aligns across 7 bases. J was trimmed by 2 bases and V by 0 bases; bases with no gene match: 7. Germline V gives CDR1 DFQATT, CDR2 SNEGSKA (reference sequence). The CDR3 sequence is 15 residues long. CDR3 sequence (DNA): TGCAGTGCTAGAGATGAGGGCGGGAGTCCCTACGAGCAGTACTTC. Amino acids: CSARDEGGSPYEQYF.

The chain has TRBV9 and TRBJ2-3; TRBD2 might be the D (6 bases). Germline V CDR1 and CDR2: SGDLS, YYNGEE. V was pared by 4 bases and J by 6 bases, with 21 bases between. The CDR3 length is 16 residues. The CDR3 reads CASSPTGVLFTDTQYF. The DNA for the CDR3 is TGTGCCAGCAGCCCAACGGGGGTATTATTTACCGATACGCAGTATTTT.

This sequence joins TRBV20-1 and TRBJ2-3; D not resolved. This CDR3 comprises 13 residues. Germline V lookup: CDR1 DFQATT, CDR2 SNEGSKA (reference sequence). The ends were cut back, 5 bases at V and 4 bases at J, with 13 bases in the middle. DNA of the CDR3: TGCAGTGCTGGGCAAGGGCCCGCAGATACGCAGTATTTT. Translation: CSAGQGPADTQYF.

This clonotype was counted between two and nine times. V usage is TRBV14 and J usage is TRBJ2-5; D possibly uses TRBD1 or TRBD2 (5 bases each). This CDR3 is built from 15 residues. CDR1 is SGHDN, CDR2 FVKESK, per germline. V shed 1 base and J shed 5 bases, with 14 bases lying between them. This chain's CDR3 is CASSQVGAWGETQYF. Written as DNA, the CDR3 is TGTGCCAGCAGCCAAGTCGGGGCCTGGGGGGAGACCCAGTACTTC.

The chain carries TRBV5-8 and TRBJ2-3; 12 positions match TRBD2. From germline, CDR1 is SGHTS and CDR2 YDEGEE. The V and J ends lost 4 bases and 8 bases, in that order; junction bases with no gene match: 11. This CDR3 contains 16 residues. CDR3 sequence (DNA): TGTGCCAGCAGCCTGGGACTAGCGGGTCCGTGGGGTACGCAGTATTTT. It codes for CASSLGLAGPWGTQYF.

This clonotype was detected a few times. The chain uses TRBV6-1 and TRBJ1-5; D possibly corresponds to TRBD1 (6 bases). Trimming left V 1 base short and J 0 bases short, with 19 bases between. The germline V gene has CDR1 MNHNS and CDR2 SASEGT. The CDR3 sequence is 19 residues long. CDR3: CASSEVDRFFAFSNQPQHF. The CDR3 DNA is TGTGCCAGCAGTGAAGTGGACAGATTTTTCGCCTTTAGCAATCAGCCCCAGCATTTT.

This clonotype was seen at least ten times. The genes are TRBV7-2 and TRBJ2-5, with no clear D. The V end lost 5 bases, the J end lost 2 bases, and 15 bases lay between the germline ends. The CDR3 sequence is 15 residues long. Germline values: CDR1 SGHTA, CDR2 FQGNSA. CDR3 nucleotide sequence: TGTGCCAGCAGCCCCTATGTGGCGGTGCAAGAGACCCAGTACTTC. Translation gives CASSPYVAVQETQYF.

In this sample, this clonotype turned up a few times. The chain carries TRBV10-3 and TRBJ1-1; D not resolved. Deletions cut 3 bases from V and 4 bases from J, with 12 bases between. The CDR3 has 14 amino acids. Germline assignment: CDR1 ENHRY and CDR2 SYGVKD. The CDR3 region is CAISDVSISTEAFF. As DNA, the CDR3 is TGTGCCATCAGTGATGTCTCCATAAGCACTGAAGCTTTCTTT.

This clonotype has a handful of counts. As DNA, the CDR3 is TGTGCCAGCAGTCCCGGGACCCTAGGAACCGGGGAGCTGTTTTTT. It is translated as CASSPGTLGTGELFF. The chain employs TRBV27 and TRBJ2-2, with D perhaps being TRBD1 or TRBD2 (5 bases each). The CDR3 has 15 amino acids. V gave up 5 bases and J gave up 5 bases, with 15 bases separating them. Germline-derived CDR1 and CDR2 are MNHEY and SMNVEV (reference sequence).

The chain links TRBV7-9 to TRBJ1-2; D unclear. CDR3 length equals 15 residues. The germline V and J ends were trimmed by 5 bases and 8 bases, with 21 bases remaining between them. CDR1 SEHNR and CDR2 FQNEAQ come from the germline V gene (reference sequence). The CDR3 bases are TGTGCCAGCAGCCCTCCCGGGATTTCCCGGAGGGGCTACACCTTC. It yields the protein CASSPPGISRRGYTF.

Notes on this clonotype: A much larger clone differs by one base, so this may be a read error. The chain is built from TRBV12-3 or TRBV12-4 and TRBJ2-1; 8 nucleotides line up with TRBD2. Matching the DNA end better, TRBJ2-7 makes the J call doubtful. CDR3 length equals 17 residues. The CDR3 loop reads CASHPEAGGASYNEQYF. CDR3 DNA: TGTGCCAGCCACCCCGAGGCGGGGGGCGCATCCTACAATGAGCAGTACTTC.

This clonotype was seen ten or more times. This chain connects TRBV5-1 to TRBJ2-7, with a tentative D call TRBD2 (6 bases). The CDR3 spans 14 residues. The V end lost 4 bases, the J end lost 3 bases, and 14 bases lay between the germline ends. Germline V gene data show CDR1 as SGHRS and CDR2 as YFSETQ. The CDR3 reads CASSGGTAGYEQYF. CDR3 nucleotides: TGCGCCAGCAGCGGCGGGACGGCGGGCTACGAGCAGTACTTC.

This clonotype has a count of ten or more. This chain uses TRBV6-2 or TRBV6-3 with TRBJ2-7, with 7 bases matching TRBD1. The length of the CDR3 is 13 residues. Unmatched junction bases numbered 2, after V lost 5 bases and J lost 1 base. Germline-derived CDR1 and CDR2 are MNHEY and SVGEGT. CDR3 in DNA: TGTGCCAGCAGTATGACAGGGTCCTACGAGCAGTACTTC. This codes for CASSMTGSYEQYF.

This clonotype came up many times. The chain uses TRBV12-3 or TRBV12-4 and TRBJ2-7, with D possibly being TRBD2 (5 bases). V shed 4 bases and J shed 3 bases, with 7 bases lying between them. This CDR3 comprises 12 residues. The CDR3 sequence is CASSSDYYEQYF. The CDR3 coding sequence is TGTGCCAGCAGTTCCGACTACTACGAGCAGTACTTC.

This clonotype was observed a few times. The V gene is TRBV5-6, the J gene TRBJ2-3, with a possible D match to TRBD2 (6 bases). V was shortened by 2 bases and J by 6 bases, with 13 bases between the two germline ends. This CDR3 is built from 14 residues. Germline CDR1 is SGHDT and CDR2 is YYEEEE. The CDR3 reads CASSFSGERDTQYF. The CDR3 DNA reads TGTGCCAGCAGCTTTTCGGGGGAACGGGATACGCAGTATTTT. The variable domain in full, with the rest retrieved from reference TRBV5-6 and TRBJ2-3, is DAGVTQSPTHLIKTRGQQVTLRCSPKSGHDTVSWYQQALGQGPQFIFQYYEEEERQRGNFPDRFSGHQFPNYSSELNVNALLLGDSALYLCASSFSGERDTQYFGPGTRLTVL.

Worth noting for this clonotype: A much larger clone sits a single nucleotide away, making a read error possible. The V gene is TRBV6-2 or TRBV6-3, the J gene TRBJ2-3, with 7 bases that match TRBD2. CDR1 and CDR2 (germline): MNHEY, SVGEGT. The CDR3 is made up of 16 amino acids. CDR3 coding DNA: TGTGCCAGCAGTTCATGGACTAGAAAGGGTACAGATACGCAGTGTTTT. Amino acids: CASSSWTRKGTDTQCF.